The 21 T cell receptor beta chains below come from one sample, sequenced in a study of blood T cell repertoires in COVID-19. Profiled with immunoSEQ multiplex PCR; TCRdb holds only in-frame clones, not every one. Among approximately 310,000 clones listed, around nine tenths were seen once. Source material: peripheral blood. The receptor set was obtained from a man in his fifties with active or convalescent COVID-19.

This clone was seen only once. J is TRBJ1-2 and V is TRBV18, with 9 bases identical to TRBD1. The CDR3 sequence is 15 residues long. CDR1 is KGHSH, CDR2 LQKENI, per germline. Trimming took 6 bases from V and 2 from J; bases not matched to a gene: 7. Here the CDR3 reads CASSHTQGANYGYTF. The CDR3 DNA follows: TGTGCCAGCTCGCATACACAGGGGGCGAACTATGGCTACACCTTC.

The rearrangement links TRBV6-4 to TRBJ2-1; a possible D gene is TRBD2 (5 bases). The germline V and J ends were trimmed by 4 bases and 9 bases, with 19 bases remaining between them. Per the germline V gene, CDR1 is MRHNA and CDR2 is SNTAGT. There are 15 residues in the CDR3. CDR3 DNA: TGTGCCAGCAGTGCTTCGGCTAGCTTTGTAGGTGAGCAGTTCTTC. This gives the protein CASSASASFVGEQFF.

V usage is TRBV19 and J usage is TRBJ1-6; D is possibly TRBD1 (6 bases). Trimming shortened V by 3 bases and J by 7 bases, and 10 bases separated the two germline ends. Germline CDR1 LNHDA, CDR2 SQIVND (reference sequence). CDR3 length: 14 residues. The CDR3 nucleotides are TGTGCCAGTAGTATTGGGGGGGGCAATTCACCCCTCCACTTT. Translation: CASSIGGGNSPLHF.

The chain links TRBV19 to TRBJ1-2; no reliable D call. The CDR3 has 12 residues. The germline gives CDR1 LNHDA, CDR2 SQIVND (reference sequence). Trimming cost V 3 bases and J 2 bases, with 4 bases left between them. The CDR3 DNA sequence: TGTGCCAGTAGTATCCCGAACTATGGCTACACCTTC. Encoded protein: CASSIPNYGYTF.

This sequence joins TRBV6-2 or TRBV6-3 and TRBJ1-6, with 7 bases fitting TRBD1. V was clipped by 2 bases and J by 7 bases; unmatched bases: 14. Germline-derived CDR1 and CDR2 are MNHEY and SVGEGT. The CDR3 is 18 amino acids. This CDR3 reads CASSYTGTDPRGNSPLHF. CDR3 in DNA: TGTGCCAGCAGTTACACCGGGACAGACCCCAGGGGGAATTCACCCCTCCACTTT.

This chain uses TRBV19 with TRBJ2-3, with 10 bases fitting TRBD1. Looked up from germline, CDR1 is LNHDA and CDR2 is SQIVND (reference sequence). The ends lost 8 bases at V and 0 bases at J; junction bases unmatched: 14. The CDR3 runs 18 residues. Here the CDR3 reads CASGYPGTGVSSTDTQYF. The CDR3 DNA is TGTGCCAGTGGCTATCCCGGGACAGGGGTTTCTAGCACAGATACGCAGTATTTT.

J is TRBJ1-2 and V is TRBV5-1, with TRBD1 matching over 11 bases. There are 15 residues in the CDR3. Unmatched junction bases numbered 6, after V lost 4 bases and J lost 4 bases. Germline CDR1 is SGHRS and CDR2 is YFSETQ. CDR3 coding DNA: TGCGCCAGCAGCACAGGACAGGGGGCGACCTATGGCTACACCTTC. Its protein product is CASSTGQGATYGYTF.

The rearrangement uses TRBV28 and TRBJ1-2; D is undetermined. CDR1 is MDHEN, CDR2 SYDVKM, per germline. Trimming took 2 bases from V and 8 from J, leaving 12 bases between them. The CDR3 consists of 13 residues. The CDR3 protein is CASSLIGDRGYTF. The CDR3 coding sequence is TGTGCCAGCAGTTTAATTGGTGATCGGGGCTACACCTTC.

V gene TRBV6-4 combines with J gene TRBJ2-2; the match to TRBD2 covers 7 bases. This CDR3 contains 16 residues. Germline values: CDR1 MRHNA, CDR2 SNTAGT. The V and J ends lost 3 bases and 4 bases, in that order; junction bases with no gene match: 8. The CDR3 here is CASSETAGRVTGELFF. In DNA, the CDR3 is TGTGCCAGCAGTGAGACAGCGGGAAGGGTCACCGGGGAGCTGTTTTTT.

This chain links TRBV7-6 with TRBJ1-1; the D gene is possibly TRBD1 (5 bases). V lost 3 bases to trimming and J lost 7 bases, with 18 bases between them. The V gene's germline CDR1 is SGHVS and CDR2 FNYEAQ. The CDR3 has 15 amino acids. CDR3: CASSLGPRGVNEAFF. In DNA, the CDR3 is TGTGCCAGCAGCTTGGGACCTCGGGGGGTCAATGAAGCTTTCTTT.

About this clone itself: Other nucleotide sequences from this sample produce the same CDR3. V is TRBV5-1 and J is TRBJ2-5, with 12 bases identical to TRBD2. Trimming took 4 bases from V and 2 from J; bases not matched to a gene: 3. The CDR3 runs to 15 residues. Looked up from germline, CDR1 is SGHRS and CDR2 is YFSETQ. As DNA, the CDR3 is TGCGCCAGCAGCCTGACTAGCGGGGGTCAAGAGACCCAGTACTTC. Protein sequence: CASSLTSGGQETQYF.

V gene TRBV27 combines with J gene TRBJ2-7; 11 nucleotides line up with TRBD2. Losses at the gene ends were 6 bases for V and 6 bases for J; bases not matched to a gene: 16. The CDR3 runs to 17 residues. The germline gives CDR1 MNHEY, CDR2 SMNVEV (reference sequence). This CDR3 reads CASRPGPHSGRVREQYF. The CDR3 nucleotides read TGTGCCAGCAGACCGGGACCACATAGCGGGAGGGTTCGCGAGCAGTACTTC.

V gene TRBV5-4 combines with J gene TRBJ2-7; D is undetermined. Looked up from germline, CDR1 is SGHNT and CDR2 is YYREEE (reference sequence). This CDR3 has 13 amino acids. V gave up 0 bases and J gave up 3 bases, with 7 bases separating them. CDR3 DNA: TGTGCCAGCAGCTTGGAAAACGGCTACGAGCAGTACTTC. Translating it yields CASSLENGYEQYF.

The J gene is TRBJ2-6, the V gene TRBV14; 9 nucleotides align to TRBD1. J lost 3 bases, V lost 3 bases, and 6 bases had no gene match. Germline-derived CDR1 and CDR2 are SGHDN and FVKESK. The length of the CDR3 is 17 residues. CDR3 nucleotide sequence: TGTGCCAGCAGCCAGACAGGGGGACGCAGTGGGGCCAACGTCCTGACTTTC. Translated: CASSQTGGRSGANVLTF.

This rearrangement joins TRBV14 to TRBJ2-1, with no clear D. V shed 1 base and J shed 5 bases, with 12 bases lying between them. The CDR3 consists of 15 residues. Per the germline V gene, CDR1 is SGHDN and CDR2 is FVKESK. The CDR3 region is CASSQAPDIHNEQFF. CDR3 coding DNA: TGTGCCAGCAGCCAAGCCCCTGACATTCACAATGAGCAGTTCTTC.

The V call is TRBV28, the J call TRBJ1-2; unclear D gene. From germline, CDR1 is MDHEN and CDR2 SYDVKM. The CDR3 totals 13 residues. The ends were cut back, 5 bases at V and 8 bases at J, with 15 bases in the middle. Written as DNA, the CDR3 is TGTGCCAGCAGTCCCGGGTATAGGAGGGGCTACACCTTC. It codes for CASSPGYRRGYTF.

This clone was counted only a few times. The CDR3: CASSLAGGQGVGEQFF. For the CDR3, the DNA is TGTGCCAGCAGCTTAGCAGGCGGACAGGGGGTCGGTGAGCAGTTCTTC. The chain couples TRBV11-1 to TRBJ2-1; 10 nucleotides agree with TRBD1. V gave up 0 bases and J gave up 9 bases; unmatched junction bases: 8. The germline V gene encodes CDR1 SGHAT and CDR2 FQDESV (reference sequence). This CDR3 spans 16 amino acids.

V usage is TRBV12-3 or TRBV12-4 and J usage is TRBJ1-1; a weak D match, TRBD1 (5 bases). The length of the CDR3 is 13 residues. The V end was cut by 3 bases, the J end by 6 bases, with 11 bases between. In DNA form, the CDR3 reads TGTGCCAGCAGTTTCAGGGAGGAAGCTGAAGCTTTCTTT. Its translation is CASSFREEAEAFF.

This chain links TRBV4-3 with TRBJ2-7, with TRBD1 matching 8 bases. The CDR3 is made up of 19 amino acids. Germline trimming cut 1 base from V and 6 bases from J; bases unmatched to any gene: 20. Germline loops: CDR1 LGHNA, CDR2 YSLEER. The CDR3 protein is CASSQVWGQRQGFFGEQYF. In nucleotides, the CDR3 is TGCGCCAGCAGCCAAGTATGGGGGCAGAGACAGGGGTTTTTTGGCGAGCAGTACTTC.

The V gene is TRBV13, the J gene TRBJ2-5; 10 nucleotides align to TRBD1. V was pared by 5 bases and J by 5 bases, with 5 bases of the junction left unmatched. From germline, CDR1 is PRHDT and CDR2 FYEKMQ (reference sequence). This CDR3 is built from 14 residues. CDR3 bases: TGTGCCAGCAGCGGGACAGGGGTTCGTGAGACCCAGTACTTC. This encodes CASSGTGVRETQYF.

This clone was detected once. J is TRBJ2-7 and V is TRBV5-6; the match to TRBD1 covers 9 bases. Trimming removed 6 bases from V and 7 bases from J; junction bases left unmatched: 14. CDR1 SGHDT and CDR2 YYEEEE come from the germline V gene. The CDR3 is made up of 15 amino acids. CDR3 amino acids: CASTQLTGGPGEQYF. CDR3 in DNA: TGTGCCAGCACCCAACTAACAGGGGGCCCCGGGGAGCAGTACTTC.